The 29 T cell receptor beta chains in this list originate from one sample, sequenced in a study of CXCR3-negative and CXCR3-positive naive CD8 T cells. Findings and limits, study-wide: More hydrophobic TRB CDR3s occurred in CXCR3-positive than in CXCR3-negative naive cells.

The antigens for these receptors are not known. The study made its TRB cDNA libraries by 5' RACE, adding UMI labels. Reanalyzing the 5' RACE reads, TCRdb keeps one entry per CDR3 protein, without DNA. This table lists around 50,000 distinct CDR3 sequences. Sequencing was performed on naive CXCR3+ CD8+ T cells from blood. The sample's subset: CD45RO-CCR7+CD27+CD95- naive CD8+ T cells expressing CXCR3 (TNR3+). These receptors all stem from a human donor in good health. Some clones in this sample may be carry-over from other donors' samples.

The chain combines TRBV4-3 with TRBJ2-4. Per the germline V gene, CDR1 is LGHNA and CDR2 is YSLEER. This CDR3 has 16 residues. Here the CDR3 reads CASSQDRSLAKNIQYF.

The chain links TRBV7-9 to TRBJ1-4. The CDR3 loop spans 13 amino acids. CDR1 SEHNR and CDR2 FQNEAQ come from the germline V gene (reference sequence). The CDR3: CASSTPPVGELFF.

This sequence joins TRBV12-3 or TRBV12-4 and TRBJ2-1; the D call of TRBD1 rests on TCRdb alone, since no DNA is present to check it. This CDR3 comprises 13 residues. Here the CDR3 reads CASSFAPGNEQFF.

V is TRBV20-1 and J is TRBJ2-1; TCRdb proposes TRBD1, but this gene call is untestable without DNA. The CDR3 covers 16 residues. Germline values: CDR1 DFQATT, CDR2 SNEGSKA (reference sequence). This chain's CDR3 is CSARDPTQGSYNEQFF.

This sequence joins TRBV28 and TRBJ2-1; TCRdb lists TRBD1, though no DNA is available to test this call. CDR3 length equals 15 residues. Per the germline V gene, CDR1 is MDHEN and CDR2 is SYDVKM. The CDR3 reads CASCGIQDRESEQFF. Using reference TRBV28 and TRBJ2-1 for the parts outside the CDR3, the full variable domain is DVKVTQSSRYLVKRTGEKVFLECVQDMDHENMFWYRQDPGLGLRLIYFSYDVKMKEKGDIPEGYSVSREKKERFSLILESASTNQTSMYLCASCGIQDRESEQFFGPGTRLTVL.

The chain links TRBV12-3 or TRBV12-4 to TRBJ2-7; TCRdb selects TRBD1, and the lack of DNA leaves this call unchecked. This CDR3 is 17 amino acids long. CDR3 loop: CASSSFGHSGPSYEQYF.

This chain uses TRBV11-2 with TRBJ1-6. Germline values: CDR1 SGHAT, CDR2 FQNNGV. CDR3 length: 17 amino acids. The CDR3 loop reads CASSLAQVTRWDSPLHF.

The chain employs TRBV7-8 and TRBJ2-2; TCRdb calls TRBD2, which cannot be checked without DNA. CDR1 is SGHVS and CDR2 is FQNEAQ in the germline V gene. This CDR3 has 14 amino acids. CDR3 region: CASSLGGRSGELFF. The full variable domain, its missing parts supplied by reference TRBV7-8 and TRBJ2-2, is GAGVSQSPRYKVAKRGQDVALRCDPISGHVSLFWYQQALGQGPEFLTYFQNEAQLDKSGLPSDRFFAERPEGSVSTLKIQRTQQEDSAVYLCASSLGGRSGELFFGEGSRLTVL.

The V gene is TRBV4-3, the J gene TRBJ2-1; checking the TCRdb D call of TRBD1 is not possible without DNA. CDR1 and CDR2 from the germline V gene are LGHNA and YSLEER. The CDR3 totals 17 residues. CDR3 in amino acids: CASSQEGTGVSANEQFF.

The gene calls are TRBV28 and TRBJ1-1; TCRdb lists TRBD1, though no DNA is available to test this call. Germline assignment: CDR1 MDHEN and CDR2 SYDVKM. The CDR3 is 12 residues long. The CDR3 here is CASSLWGGEAFF.

This rearrangement joins TRBV10-1 to TRBJ2-3; TCRdb names TRBD1, which stays unverified in the absence of DNA. This CDR3 contains 16 residues. Germline V CDR1 and CDR2: WNHNN, SYGVQD (reference sequence). The CDR3 is CASSEWDRLRTDTQYF.

V usage is TRBV21-1 and J usage is TRBJ2-4; lacking DNA, the TRBD1 call made by TCRdb goes unchecked. TRBV21-1 is a listed pseudogene. The length of the CDR3 is 19 residues. This CDR3 is CASSKVVGDRGSAKNIQYF.

The rearrangement links TRBV9 to TRBJ1-6. From germline, CDR1 is SGDLS and CDR2 YYNGEE. The CDR3 sequence is 16 residues long. The chain's CDR3 is CASSPSGGSYNSPLHF.

V gene TRBV7-9 combines with J gene TRBJ1-1; TCRdb proposes TRBD1, but this gene call is untestable without DNA. CDR3 size: 18 residues. From germline, CDR1 is SEHNR and CDR2 FQNEAQ (reference sequence). The CDR3 here is CASSSVKGVRQENTEAFF.

The CDR3 loop reads CSVTGNSYEQYF. This chain connects TRBV29-1 to TRBJ2-7. The CDR3 runs to 12 residues. Germline loops: CDR1 SQVTM, CDR2 ANQGSEA.

The V gene is TRBV14, the J gene TRBJ2-1. Germline CDR1 reads SGHDN; CDR2 reads FVKESK. This CDR3 contains 14 residues. The CDR3 reads CASSQENRYNEQFF.

The V and J genes are TRBV29-1 and TRBJ2-1; lacking DNA, the TRBD1 call made by TCRdb goes unchecked. The CDR3 is 13 amino acids. From germline, CDR1 is SQVTM and CDR2 ANQGSEA. CDR3 residues: CSVGVVGVREQFF.

This rearrangement joins TRBV2 to TRBJ2-5; there is no DNA to check the TCRdb D call of TRBD1. Per the germline V gene, CDR1 is SNHLY and CDR2 is FYNNEI. This CDR3 is built from 12 residues. The CDR3 spells CASRDGAETQYF.

CDR3 in amino acids: CASSQGTEGWSYGYTF. V gene TRBV14 combines with J gene TRBJ1-2. Germline V CDR1 and CDR2: SGHDN, FVKESK. The CDR3 runs to 16 residues.

This chain joins TRBV15 and TRBJ1-1. The germline V gene encodes CDR1 LNHNV and CDR2 YYDKDF (reference sequence). The length of the CDR3 is 13 residues. The chain's CDR3 is CATVEGLNTEAFF.

J is TRBJ1-2 and V is TRBV29-1; TCRdb lists TRBD1, though no DNA is available to test this call. CDR1 and CDR2 from the germline V gene are SQVTM and ANQGSEA. The CDR3 has 13 residues. CDR3 sequence: CSVVKQGLYGYTF.

The V call is TRBV7-9, the J call TRBJ2-5; TCRdb proposes TRBD2, but this gene call is untestable without DNA. The length of the CDR3 is 15 residues. Germline loops: CDR1 SEHNR, CDR2 FQNEAQ (reference sequence). CDR3 region: CASRPVLAGDETQYF. Full variable domain (outside the CDR3, taken from reference TRBV7-9 and TRBJ2-5): DTGVSQNPRHKITKRGQNVTFRCDPISEHNRLYWYRQTLGQGPEFLTYFQNEAQLEKSRLLSDRFSAERPKGSFSTLEIQRTEQGDSAMYLCASRPVLAGDETQYFGPGTRLLVL.

J is TRBJ2-1 and V is TRBV29-1; the D gene TCRdb calls, TRBD2, cannot be checked with no DNA. This CDR3 spans 15 amino acids. CDR1 is SQVTM and CDR2 is ANQGSEA in the germline V gene. The chain's CDR3 is CSVDRPDYSYNEQFF.

The chain links TRBV9 to TRBJ2-7; absent DNA, TCRdb's TRBD1 call cannot be checked. CDR1 is SGDLS and CDR2 is YYNGEE in the germline V gene. CDR3 length: 14 amino acids. CDR3 protein: CASSLGGQGHEQYF.

V and J are TRBV29-1 and TRBJ2-5; TCRdb designates TRBD1, a call that cannot be tested without DNA. CDR1 and CDR2 (germline): SQVTM, ANQGSEA. CDR3 length: 14 residues. The CDR3: CSVTGGEYQETQYF.

The genes are TRBV19 and TRBJ2-2. This CDR3 is 13 amino acids long. Germline CDR1 reads LNHDA; CDR2 reads SQIVND (reference sequence). CDR3 sequence: CASSIRRAGELFF.

The chain joins TRBV21-1 to TRBJ2-7; absent DNA, TCRdb's TRBD1 call cannot be checked. TRBV21-1 is described as a pseudogene. The length of the CDR3 is 17 residues. The CDR3 sequence is CASSKSCEDRGTYEQYF.

The rearrangement joins TRBV7-9 to TRBJ2-5; TCRdb returns TRBD1, unconfirmable since there is no DNA. The CDR3 runs to 14 residues. The V gene's germline CDR1 is SEHNR and CDR2 FQNEAQ (reference sequence). The CDR3 region is CASSPPSVGETQYF.

This clonotype is called medium-sized based on its frequency. CDR3 region: CSVETGQGNTGELFF. The chain couples TRBV29-1 to TRBJ2-2; TCRdb's assignment of TRBD1 cannot be checked, as there is no DNA. The CDR3 contains 15 residues. Germline V gene sequence: CDR1 SQVTM, CDR2 ANQGSEA.